Each of the 31 T cell receptor beta chains below was sequenced from the same sample in a study of shared clonotypes between healthy human individuals. Some clones are missing from TCRdb's copy, which holds only in-frame ones; the method was immunoSEQ multiplex PCR. The table records roughly 700,000 clones, under 80% of them present only once. Input material: memory CD4+ T cells sorted from blood. Subset noted: CD45RA-negative fraction. All receptors come from a woman aged 30 to 39 in good health.

The chain links TRBV7-9 to TRBJ2-2; TRBD1 matches at 7 bases. V trimming: 5 bases; J trimming: 4 bases; junction bases outside the gene matches: 13. The CDR3 consists of 17 residues. Germline loops: CDR1 SEHNR, CDR2 FQNEAQ (reference sequence). CDR3 sequence (DNA): TGTGCCAGCAGCCTCACCCCGGGACAGACAGCCACCGGGGAGCTGTTTTTT. Protein sequence: CASSLTPGQTATGELFF.

In its sample, this clone was seen once. Here the CDR3 reads CASRFKNTIYF. The CDR3 nucleotides are TGTGCCAGTCGATTCAAGAACACCATATATTTT. V is TRBV19 and J is TRBJ1-3; D call uncertain. CDR1 is LNHDA, CDR2 SQIVND, per germline (reference sequence). Trimming left V 8 bases short and J 7 bases short, with 9 bases between. The CDR3 contains 11 residues.

The rearrangement joins TRBV28 to TRBJ2-7, with no clear D. The length of the CDR3 is 14 residues. The V gene lost 10 bases and the J gene lost 9 bases, with 25 bases spanning the gap. From germline, CDR1 is MDHEN and CDR2 SYDVKM. CDR3 loop: CATLGASPAERQYF. The CDR3, as DNA: TGTGCCACCCTAGGAGCTAGTCCCGCCGAGCGGCAGTACTTC.

This clone was counted a single time. This rearrangement joins TRBV19 to TRBJ2-2; weak D call: TRBD1 (5 bases). Germline V gives CDR1 LNHDA, CDR2 SQIVND (reference sequence). Trimming took 5 bases from V and 5 from J, leaving 18 bases between them. The CDR3 is 16 residues long. The CDR3 is CASSLARQGLTGELFF. The CDR3 DNA follows: TGTGCCAGTAGTCTCGCGCGGCAGGGCTTGACCGGGGAGCTGTTTTTT.

The rearrangement links TRBV5-1 to TRBJ2-1; D ambiguous. Germline assignment: CDR1 SGHRS and CDR2 YFSETQ. V lost 0 bases and J 6 bases, leaving 7 bases between the germline ends. The CDR3 extends over 13 amino acids. CDR3 sequence (DNA): TGCGCCAGCAGCTTGGGGCACCCCAATGAGCAGTTCTTC. Its translation is CASSLGHPNEQFF.

The V gene is TRBV2, the J gene TRBJ2-1; no clear D gene. Trimming took 4 bases from V and 8 from J, leaving 15 bases between them. CDR1 SNHLY and CDR2 FYNNEI come from the germline V gene. The CDR3 is 14 amino acids. In DNA form, the CDR3 reads TGTGCCAGCAGTGGGCTAGTGGGGTTTCATGAGCAGTTCTTC. Its translation: CASSGLVGFHEQFF. The full variable domain, in which reference TRBV2 and TRBJ2-1 provide the parts outside the CDR3, is EPEVTQTPSHQVTQMGQEVILRCVPISNHLYFYWYRQILGQKVEFLVSFYNNEISEKSEIFDDQFSVERPDGSNFTLKIRSTKLEDSAMYFCASSGLVGFHEQFFGPGTRLTVL.

The V gene is TRBV2, the J gene TRBJ1-4; 7 bases align to TRBD1. The V segment lost 5 bases and the J segment 1 base; nucleotides outside the gene matches: 4. CDR1 is SNHLY and CDR2 is FYNNEI in the germline V gene. The CDR3 consists of 15 residues. The CDR3 DNA reads as TGTGCCAGCAGTTTAACAGGGGAAACTAATGAAAAACTGTTTTTT. Its protein is CASSLTGETNEKLFF. The whole variable domain, filled in from reference TRBV2 and TRBJ1-4, reads EPEVTQTPSHQVTQMGQEVILRCVPISNHLYFYWYRQILGQKVEFLVSFYNNEISEKSEIFDDQFSVERPDGSNFTLKIRSTKLEDSAMYFCASSLTGETNEKLFFGSGTQLSVL.

The V call is TRBV7-6, the J call TRBJ2-2; no definite D call. This CDR3 is 15 amino acids long. The V and J ends lost 2 bases and 2 bases respectively, with 9 bases between them. Germline assignment: CDR1 SGHVS and CDR2 FNYEAQ. The CDR3 nucleotides read TGTGCCAGCAGCTTAAAAGGAGCTAACACCGGGGAGCTGTTTTTT. This gives the protein CASSLKGANTGELFF.

Concerning this clone itself: Additional DNA sequences in this sample encode the identical CDR3. V is TRBV11-2 and J is TRBJ2-7; D may be TRBD2 (6 bases). From germline, CDR1 is SGHAT and CDR2 FQNNGV. The CDR3 consists of 12 residues. V lost 2 bases, J lost 6 bases, and 8 bases lay in between. The DNA for the CDR3 is TGTGCCAGCAGCTTATCGGGAGTCGAGCAGTACTTC. This translates into CASSLSGVEQYF.

This clone was picked up one time. This rearrangement joins TRBV6-1 to TRBJ2-2; no clear D gene. Germline-derived CDR1 and CDR2 are MNHNS and SASEGT. The V gene lost 7 bases and the J gene lost 0 bases, with 9 bases spanning the gap. CDR3 length: 14 amino acids. CDR3 sequence reads: CASNLQTNTGELFF. CDR3 DNA sequence: TGTGCCAGCAACTTGCAAACGAACACCGGGGAGCTGTTTTTT.

The V and J genes are TRBV7-3 and TRBJ2-2, with D possibly matching TRBD1 (6 bases). Germline V gives CDR1 SGHTA, CDR2 FQGTGA. The CDR3 loop spans 15 amino acids. V gave up 2 bases and J gave up 0 bases, with 7 bases separating them. The CDR3 nucleotides are TGTGCCAGCAGCTTAGGGACATCGAACACCGGGGAGCTGTTTTTT. Translation gives CASSLGTSNTGELFF.

This chain uses TRBV7-7 with TRBJ2-7; D uncertain. The germline gives CDR1 SSHAT, CDR2 FNYEAQ (reference sequence). Trimming cost V 5 bases and J 4 bases, with 12 bases left between them. The CDR3 is 13 residues long. CDR3 in amino acids: CASSKSSSYEQYF. In nucleotides, the CDR3 is TGTGCCAGCAGCAAAAGTAGCTCGTACGAGCAGTACTTC.

The CDR3 spells CASSELEAASNEQYF. As DNA, the CDR3 is TGTGCCAGCAGTGAATTGGAAGCCGCTTCAAACGAGCAGTACTTC. The chain couples TRBV25-1 to TRBJ2-7; no definite D call. Germline V CDR1 and CDR2: MGHDK, SYGVNS. This CDR3 has 15 amino acids. V was clipped by 1 base and J by 5 bases, with 15 bases between them.

This clone was counted many times. The chain combines TRBV6-5 with TRBJ2-3; D is perhaps TRBD1 (6 bases). Per germline, CDR1 MNHEY and CDR2 SVGAGI. The CDR3 is made up of 13 amino acids. V was clipped by 6 bases and J by 2 bases, with 9 bases between them. The DNA of the CDR3 is TGTGCCAGCAGCGGACAGAACACAGATACGCAGTATTTT. Encoded protein: CASSGQNTDTQYF.

The rearrangement uses TRBV5-5 and TRBJ2-7, with 8 bases fitting TRBD2. V gave up 4 bases and J gave up 4 bases; unmatched junction bases: 10. The germline V gene encodes CDR1 SGHKS and CDR2 YYEKEE (reference sequence). CDR3 length equals 15 residues. The CDR3 loop reads CASSTEREREYEQYF. CDR3 sequence (DNA): TGTGCCAGCAGCACCGAGCGGGAGAGGGAATACGAGCAGTACTTC.

In its sample, this clone was seen a few times. The gene calls are TRBV5-1 and TRBJ2-5, with D perhaps TRBD1 (6 bases). The CDR3 length is 12 residues. V was cut by 4 bases and J by 9 bases, with 13 bases left in between. CDR1 and CDR2 from the germline V gene are SGHRS and YFSETQ. The CDR3 region is CASSHGQTAQYF. The CDR3 region has the DNA TGCGCCAGCAGCCACGGACAGACGGCCCAGTACTTC.

V gene TRBV4-2 combines with J gene TRBJ1-3, with TRBD1 matching 9 bases. The germline V gene has CDR1 LGHNA and CDR2 YNFKEQ. The CDR3 contains 16 residues. The V gene end was trimmed by 4 bases and the J gene end by 2 bases; junction bases not matched to a gene: 6. Here the CDR3 DNA reads TGTGCCAGCAGCCCCCGCCGGACAGGGGCTGGAAACACCATATATTTT. This translates into CASSPRRTGAGNTIYF.

The V gene is TRBV6-6, the J gene TRBJ1-2; 7 bases map to TRBD1. V shed 10 bases, J shed 7 bases, and the junction held 12 bases outside the gene matches. Germline loops: CDR1 MNHNY, CDR2 SVGAGI (reference sequence). This CDR3 has 13 residues. The CDR3 region is CANPPRGSGGYTF. In nucleotides, the CDR3 is TGTGCCAACCCCCCCAGGGGGTCGGGTGGCTACACCTTC.

The chain joins TRBV7-7 to TRBJ2-3; TRBD1 is a possible D gene (6 bases). The CDR3 runs 13 residues. CDR1 and CDR2 (germline): SSHAT, FNYEAQ (reference sequence). The V end was cut by 5 bases, the J end by 5 bases, with 11 bases between. The DNA of the CDR3 is TGTGCCAGCAGCCGCCAGGGGTTAGATACGCAGTATTTT. It codes for CASSRQGLDTQYF.

This clone showed up just a few times. This chain connects TRBV4-2 to TRBJ2-1, with D unresolved. The germline V and J ends were trimmed by 1 base and 4 bases, with 17 bases remaining between them. Germline values: CDR1 LGHNA, CDR2 YNFKEQ. This CDR3 region has 17 residues. The CDR3 DNA reads TGTGCCAGCAGCCAAGCCTCAGGACGAACTAAATACAATGAGCAGTTCTTC. Translation gives CASSQASGRTKYNEQFF.

The rearrangement joins TRBV5-1 to TRBJ2-7; D uncertain. Trimming took 5 bases from V and 6 from J, leaving 12 bases between them. CDR1 is SGHRS and CDR2 is YFSETQ in the germline V gene. The CDR3 loop spans 12 amino acids. The CDR3 sequence: CASRTAGLEQYF. The CDR3 nucleotides read TGCGCCAGCAGGACGGCTGGGCTCGAGCAGTACTTC.

The chain is built from TRBV5-1 and TRBJ2-7; D ambiguous. With 4 bases removed from V and 2 bases from J, the gap between germline ends came to 13 bases. The CDR3 is made up of 14 amino acids. Germline V CDR1 and CDR2: SGHRS, YFSETQ. The CDR3, as DNA: TGCGCCAGCAGCCCAGGCACACCCGCCTACGAGCAGTACTTC. Protein: CASSPGTPAYEQYF.

This clone occurred once. The rearrangement uses TRBV5-4 and TRBJ2-2, with 9 bases lining up with TRBD2. V shed 0 bases and J 0 bases; nucleotides not matched to a gene: 0. The CDR3 has 16 amino acids. Looked up from germline, CDR1 is SGHNT and CDR2 is YYREEE (reference sequence). This CDR3 reads CASSLASGANTGELFF. The CDR3 DNA reads as TGTGCCAGCAGCTTGGCTAGCGGGGCGAACACCGGGGAGCTGTTTTTT.

The chain combines TRBV7-9 with TRBJ2-7, with 7 nucleotides matching TRBD2. The CDR3 contains 16 residues. The germline V gene encodes CDR1 SEHNR and CDR2 FQNEAQ (reference sequence). The V segment lost 6 bases and the J segment 3 bases; nucleotides outside the gene matches: 14. The CDR3 nucleotides are TGTGCCAGCAGTCCTTGGTCGGGGGGAGTGAGCTACGAGCAGTACTTC. This gives the protein CASSPWSGGVSYEQYF.

In its sample, this clone was seen once. V gene TRBV5-1 combines with J gene TRBJ2-3; D gene ambiguous. V was trimmed by 0 bases and J by 2 bases, leaving 13 bases between them. CDR1 is SGHRS, CDR2 YFSETQ, per germline. This CDR3 is 16 amino acids long. CDR3: CASSLAVVTTTDTQYF. For the CDR3, the DNA is TGCGCCAGCAGCTTGGCCGTAGTCACCACCACAGATACGCAGTATTTT.

The CDR3 loop is CASSPGQGAGAFF. DNA for the CDR3: TGTGCCAGCAGCCCGGGACAGGGGGCGGGTGCTTTCTTT. The chain is built from TRBV7-8 and TRBJ1-1; TRBD1 matches at 12 bases. There are 13 residues in the CDR3. Trimming took 5 bases from V and 11 from J; bases not matched to a gene: 6. Looked up from germline, CDR1 is SGHVS and CDR2 is FQNEAQ.

This rearrangement joins TRBV2 to TRBJ2-7, with D perhaps matching TRBD1 (5 bases). CDR3 length equals 13 residues. In germline, CDR1 is SNHLY, CDR2 FYNNEI. Trimming shortened V by 3 bases and J by 5 bases, and 11 bases separated the two germline ends. The CDR3 protein is CASSEGLLNEQYF. The CDR3, as DNA: TGTGCCAGCAGTGAGGGGCTGCTCAACGAGCAGTACTTC.

The chain is built from TRBV18 and TRBJ1-2; 12 nucleotides align to TRBD1. The CDR3 spans 14 residues. V was clipped by 4 bases and J by 8 bases; unmatched bases: 5. CDR1 is KGHSH and CDR2 is LQKENI in the germline V gene. The CDR3 region is CASSLRDRGHGYTF. The CDR3 nucleotides read TGTGCCAGCTCACTCCGGGACAGGGGGCACGGCTACACCTTC.

The rearrangement joins TRBV5-4 to TRBJ1-1, with a tentative D call TRBD1 (6 bases). The CDR3 covers 14 residues. In germline, CDR1 is SGHNT, CDR2 YYREEE (reference sequence). The ends were cut back, 4 bases at V and 4 bases at J, with 14 bases in the middle. CDR3 sequence (DNA): TGTGCCAGCAGCCTTGCTCTGGGGGCCACTGAAGCTTTCTTT. It is translated as CASSLALGATEAFF. Combining the CDR3 with reference TRBV5-4 and TRBJ1-1 gives the whole variable domain ETGVTQSPTHLIKTRGQQVTLRCSSQSGHNTVSWYQQALGQGPQFIFQYYREEENGRGNFPPRFSGLQFPNYSSELNVNALELDDSALYLCASSLALGATEAFFGQGTRLTVV.

V gene TRBV6-1 combines with J gene TRBJ1-5, with TRBD1 matching 7 bases. With V trimmed by 4 bases and J by 3 bases, 18 bases remained unmatched. Germline CDR1 and CDR2: MNHNS and SASEGT. This CDR3 is built from 19 residues. The CDR3 bases are TGTGCCAGCAGTGCCAGGGGGGGACAGCTGGTCGCCCTCAATCAGCCCCAGCATTTT. Protein sequence: CASSARGGQLVALNQPQHF.

This chain links TRBV5-1 with TRBJ2-1, with D possibly TRBD2 on 6 matching bases. The length of the CDR3 is 14 residues. The V and J ends lost 2 bases and 4 bases respectively, with 10 bases between them. Germline CDR1 is SGHRS and CDR2 is YFSETQ. The CDR3: CASSFRSGYNEQFF. The DNA of the CDR3 is TGCGCCAGCAGCTTCCGTAGCGGATACAATGAGCAGTTCTTC.